This T cell receptor beta chain was sequenced in a study of cytomegalovirus exposure and HLA in healthy donors (dated by TCRdb to about 2017). With regard to the full study: According to an earlier analysis of 587 of the donors, 150 million to 200 million T cells yielded some 120 million unique TCR beta sequences and 276 Gb of sequence data. Roughly 5 DR-DQ haplotypes were handled as single units for association and clustering because linkage in the cohort was strong. Every repertoire in the discovery cohort had been generated on one and the same sequencing platform. The number of typed donors differed by locus: roughly 620-640 for A, B, C, DRB1 and DQB1; about 520 for DQA1; approximately 600 for DPA1; and roughly 490 for DPB1. The study aimed to test whether signatures of past pathogen exposure could be identified by cataloging public T cell receptors. Across around 400 genotyped donors of the cohort, an average of about 250,000 unique TCR beta nucleotide sequences per donor were sequenced, and 15% to 20% of those sequences were non-productive. The genetic ancestry cluster associated with self-reported Caucasian donors included 65% to 90% of the roughly 380 genotyped donors. The study profiled the T cell repertoires of hundreds of subjects by immunosequencing and related them to cytomegalovirus serostatus. HLA typing covered class I and class II loci at four-digit resolution. In a later analysis, previously published TCR beta repertoires from about 640 donors were re-analyzed and high-resolution HLA genotyping was added so that TCR occurrence patterns could be studied. Besides the first cohort of under 700 subjects, a separate validation cohort made up of 90 to 150 different subjects was used. High-throughput TCR immunosequencing, statistical association of individual TCRs with disease status, and machine learning were combined to predict cytomegalovirus infection status. An early release covering over 500 HLA-typed donors comprised about 300 gigabases of sequencing data and tens of millions of unique TCR sequences. In a later genetic analysis, genome-wide SNP genotypes for about 55% of the roughly 700 donors were used, and that subset was treated as a discovery cohort. An earlier analysis of around 640 of the donors used high-throughput TCR beta sequencing to judge whether each TCR beta V gene segment behaved as functional or pseudogenic. Alongside the repertoire data, information on donor age, sex, ethnicity and CMV serostatus was compiled. In the later analysis, no new phenotypic data were used to find candidate immune exposures; instead, reliance was placed on TCR beta sequences and their occurrence across donors. Summary of the overall study and its limitations: The 87-base-pair reads could not distinguish some IMGT-functional V segments, including TRBV6-2 and TRBV6-3, so those segments were excluded. Linkage disequilibrium might explain the correlated functional status among segregating V segments, but an unknown experimental factor could not be ruled out. An earlier analysis of roughly 570 of the donors showed that most TCR beta V segments appeared in productive rearrangements either about 90% or about 30% of the time, which broadly matched IMGT annotations. While some public TCRs were present in many individuals, most TCR sequences turned up only very rarely across donors. For the cohort, immune exposure information was limited to CMV serostatus. In a later genetic analysis, fewer N-insertions in productive TCRs were reported among donors in an Asian-associated ancestry cluster than the roughly 700-donor mean. The cohort was sequenced for TCR beta chains only, and without alpha or paired-chain data the features that could be detected were limited. A later analysis found that TCR association rates varied across HLA loci, with DRB1 alleles showing the most associated TCRs and HLA-C alleles the fewest. Strong co-occurrence of HLA alleles, especially DR and DQ, made assigning TCR associations to individual alleles difficult. In vitro tests confirmed that a few of the cytomegalovirus-associated TCR beta chains recognize cytomegalovirus antigens. Because HLA typing was unavailable for some donors at each locus, only the typed subset was used in association tests. In a later analysis, HLA-associated TCR beta chains showed more clonal expansion and lower generation probabilities than non-associated chains that were equally common. In a later genetic analysis, a missense DCLRE1C variant was associated with V-gene and J-gene trimming of TCR beta chains, and the association was replicated in an independent cohort. A group of highly shared sequence variants was considered likely to be a technical artifact of the sequencing pipeline. The presence/absence analyses assumed that sequencing depth was roughly uniform across donors, and that assumption may not be true. In both the original and validation cohorts, the classifier was reported to diagnose cytomegalovirus status with high specificity and sensitivity. In a later analysis, several top co-occurrence clusters were reported to appear linked to parvovirus B19, influenza, CMV and Epstein-Barr virus. Seventeen rarely observed V segments, including chromosome 9 orphons, were excluded from the earlier analysis of some 590 of the donors because counts were too low. The study listed 150 to 200 TCR beta chains as associated with cytomegalovirus. A later analysis associated about 16,000 TCR beta sequences with specific HLA alleles at a false discovery rate of 0.05. According to the authors, the approach could potentially be generalized to other disease states and immunological phenotypes. A further reported finding was that TCR beta sequences accurately predicted the HLA-A and HLA-B alleles for most subjects in the first cohort. In a later analysis, most CMV-associated TCR beta chains were found to appear HLA-restricted, with HLA associations seemingly driven largely by CMV exposure.

The cohort was made up of 666 healthy bone marrow donors. Cohort members were all nominally healthy when sampled, although unrecorded immune exposures were likely present. The donor tested CMV seropositive and was one of the 289 seropositive cohort members. A peripheral blood sample was collected from each donor, and TCR beta sequencing was performed on peripheral blood mononuclear cells. Genomic DNA was extracted from the blood cell samples with the Qiagen DNeasy Blood Extraction Kit. Concerning this clone: Its antigen is unknown. No per-base quality is available; no much larger clone lies one base away.

The library was generated by the immunoSEQ multiplex PCR assay. A mixture of 60 forward primers for TCR Vbeta segments and 13 reverse primers for TCR Jbeta segments was used in the multiplex PCR. The CDR3 region of rearranged TCR beta genes was amplified from genomic DNA by a multiplex PCR assay. Amplified TCR beta libraries were sequenced as 87-base-pair reads on the Illumina HiSeq System. The paper's processing steps were these. A later analysis tallied around 82 million unique TCR beta chains across the 640 or so repertoires, and roughly 11 million of those chains were shared by two or more donors. To remove PCR and sequencing errors, raw reads were error-corrected and collapsed into unique sequences using a nearest-neighbor algorithm that merged closely related sequences. Alignment of CDR3 sequences to IMGT reference sequences was used to assign V, D and J gene segments. Each retained sequence needed at least a six-nucleotide match to both a V gene segment and a J gene segment. A rearrangement was called productive if the CDR3 had no stop codons and remained in frame with V and J, and every other rearrangement was called non-productive. Following IMGT convention, CDR3 was defined as the stretch from the second conserved V-encoded cysteine to the conserved J-encoded phenylalanine. In an earlier analysis of more than 550 of the donors, sequences lacking an unambiguous match to a single V gene segment were excluded. An earlier analysis of under 750 of the donors called V segments functional above 56.7% productive rearrangements and segregating when the between-donor standard deviation exceeded 5%. A statistical classification framework was built to diagnose cytomegalovirus status from the catalog of TCR beta chain sequences. V and J gene assignment, in a later analysis, came from comparing TCR nucleotide sequences with IMGT/GENE-DB human TR gene sequences. In a later analysis, CDR3 sequences and most-parsimonious VDJ recombination scenarios were assigned using the TCRdist pipeline. In a later analysis, each TCR beta chain was defined by its CDR3 amino acid sequence together with its V-gene family, and reads without a unique V-gene family were excluded. As a way to deal with suspected cross-contamination and a sequencing artifact, a later analysis dropped roughly 620 nucleotide sequences that were highly shared and had low generation probability. In a later analysis, a clonal expansion index for each public chain was calculated from normalized within-repertoire ranks of inferred template counts. In a later analysis, generation probabilities were computed with a VDJ recombination model fitted to out-of-frame rearrangements, and the resulting probabilities were checked against IGoR. In a later analysis, TCR-TCR, TCR-HLA and TCR-CMV co-occurrence was scored with hypergeometric tests, and a repertoire-size bias correction was applied to TCR pairs. A later analysis estimated false discovery rates by permuting HLA or CMV assignments 20 times. In a later analysis, co-occurring TCRs were grouped with DBSCAN, and TCRdist sequence similarity was added when clustering was performed within HLA-allele-positive subsets. Repertoires with fewer than 30,000 or more than 120,000 public chains, plus five repertoires with anomalous nucleotide sharing, were excluded from co-occurrence clustering. The immuneACCESS repertoire file appears here via TCRdb, limited to in-frame rearrangements. These files lack a portion of the clones; in checked studies, under half of the deficit traces to unresolved V genes, and the cause of the others is not known. The V and J calls and clone size come from that table; D and trimming were worked out from the DNA. In all, the sample holds about 170,000 clones, and around 76% of those were seen once. The ten biggest clones cover around 6.8% of the sample.

The cysteine opens and the phenylalanine closes a CDR3 of 17 amino acids. Only the CDR3 DNA is retained, 51 bases long and in frame from the first base. Reading the germline V gene (reference sequence) gives CDR1 SEHNR and CDR2 FQNEAQ. Relative to germline, V is 6 bases shorter and J is 6 bases shorter, with 25 bases between their ends. The chain couples TRBV7-9 to TRBJ2-3; a tentative D match to TRBD2 spans 6 bases. This clonotype originated in a man aged 35 to 55 in good health and CMV-seropositive. Sequencing was done on a sample of PBMCs. The DNA sequence follows: TGTGCCAGCAGTCCTCGACCGGGCTCCGGAGGGTCGGATACGCAGTATTTT. It codes for CASSPRPGSGGSDTQYF. Supplemented by the reference TRBV7-9 and TRBJ2-3 proteins around the CDR3, the complete variable domain is DTGVSQNPRHKITKRGQNVTFRCDPISEHNRLYWYRQTLGQGPEFLTYFQNEAQLEKSRLLSDRFSAERPKGSFSTLEIQRTEQGDSAMYLCASSPRPGSGGSDTQYFGPGTRLTVL.